This passage covers 31 T cell receptor beta chains from one sample sequenced in a study of cytomegalovirus exposure and HLA in healthy donors. PCR was performed using 60 Vbeta and 13 Jbeta primers. Repertoires were generated with immunoSEQ multiplex PCR, while TCRdb's copy carries only in-frame clones and drops some. The sample carries 250,000 to 350,000 clones, 85% to 90% recorded once. The sequenced sample was PBMCs. These receptors came from a woman younger than 35 in good health and CMV-seronegative.

J is TRBJ2-7 and V is TRBV2; TRBD1 is a possible D gene (5 bases). V lost 2 bases to trimming and J lost 7 bases, with 15 bases between them. Germline V lookup: CDR1 SNHLY, CDR2 FYNNEI. The CDR3 is made up of 14 amino acids. The CDR3: CASSERAGPREQYF. The CDR3 DNA reads TGTGCCAGCAGTGAAAGGGCAGGGCCAAGGGAGCAGTACTTC.

V and J are TRBV15 and TRBJ2-5, with a tentative D call TRBD2 (6 bases). The V gene's germline CDR1 is LNHNV and CDR2 YYDKDF (reference sequence). Trimming cost V 5 bases and J 0 bases, with 13 bases left between them. This CDR3 region has 15 residues. CDR3 nucleotide sequence: TGTGCCACCAGCGGCGGGACTTCGTACCAAGAGACCCAGTACTTC. Residues: CATSGGTSYQETQYF. The entire variable domain, with the rest obtained from reference TRBV15 and TRBJ2-5, is as follows: DAMVIQNPRYQVTQFGKPVTLSCSQTLNHNVMYWYQQKSSQAPKLLFHYYDKDFNNEADTPDNFQSRRPNTSFCFLDIRSPGLGDTAMYLCATSGGTSYQETQYFGPGTRLLVL.

This sequence joins TRBV4-2 and TRBJ2-1; D gene ambiguous. This CDR3 is 16 amino acids long. V was clipped by 1 base and J by 0 bases, with 10 bases between them. Germline-derived CDR1 and CDR2 are LGHNA and YNFKEQ. The CDR3 protein is CASSQVFPSSYNEQFF. The CDR3 bases are TGTGCCAGCAGCCAAGTGTTCCCTAGCTCCTACAATGAGCAGTTCTTC.

The rearrangement joins TRBV11-2 to TRBJ2-7; 10 positions agree with TRBD2. Trimming removed 4 bases from V and 2 bases from J; junction bases left unmatched: 5. Germline values: CDR1 SGHAT, CDR2 FQNNGV. This CDR3 spans 15 amino acids. The CDR3 DNA reads as TGTGCCAGCAGCTCCCCAACTAGCGGGGCCTACGAGCAGTACTTC. Translated: CASSSPTSGAYEQYF.

This rearrangement joins TRBV30 to TRBJ2-5, with D possibly matching TRBD1 (6 bases). The V end lost 4 bases, the J end lost 2 bases, and 11 bases lay between the germline ends. Germline-derived CDR1 and CDR2 are GTSNPN and SVGIG (reference sequence). This CDR3 has 13 residues. The CDR3 sequence is CAWTPDRQETQYF. CDR3 DNA: TGTGCCTGGACCCCGGACAGACAAGAGACCCAGTACTTC.

The chain couples TRBV5-1 to TRBJ2-1; 11 positions agree with TRBD2. The CDR3 totals 14 residues. After removal of 5 bases from V and 5 bases from J, the junction contained 3 bases not matched to a gene. Germline V CDR1 and CDR2: SGHRS, YFSETQ. The CDR3 here is CASRVSGGDNEQFF. CDR3 in DNA: TGCGCCAGCAGGGTTAGCGGGGGGGACAATGAGCAGTTCTTC.

The chain combines TRBV7-9 with TRBJ1-1, with 8 bases matching TRBD1. This CDR3 has 15 amino acids. Germline CDR1 and CDR2: SEHNR and FQNEAQ (reference sequence). The ends lost 6 bases at V and 0 bases at J; junction bases unmatched: 6. The CDR3 nucleotides read TGTGCCAGCAGACATCGACAGGGGCTGAACACTGAAGCTTTCTTT. It is translated as CASRHRQGLNTEAFF.

V is TRBV14 and J is TRBJ1-2; the D is unclear. The CDR3 consists of 13 residues. The germline V and J ends were trimmed by 2 bases and 8 bases, with 12 bases remaining between them. Germline CDR1 is SGHDN and CDR2 is FVKESK. The CDR3 bases are TGTGCCAGCAGCCAATTTCCCCCCTCCGGCTACACCTTC. It translates to CASSQFPPSGYTF.

The chain recombines TRBV6-5 with TRBJ1-2; 10 bases agree with TRBD1. The V gene's germline CDR1 is MNHEY and CDR2 SVGAGI. CDR3 length equals 14 residues. V lost 6 bases to trimming and J lost 4 bases; unmatched junction nucleotides: 5. DNA of the CDR3: TGTGCCAGCAGGGGGGGGGACAGGGGCTATGGCTACACCTTC. Residues: CASRGGDRGYGYTF.

The count of this clone is one. The chain uses TRBV27 and TRBJ1-2, with 12 nucleotides matching TRBD1. The junction had 7 bases not matched to a gene; V was cut back by 4 bases and J by 7 bases. Germline assignment: CDR1 MNHEY and CDR2 SMNVEV (reference sequence). The CDR3 covers 15 residues. The CDR3 region is CASSSGQGARFGYTF. In nucleotides, the CDR3 is TGTGCCAGCAGTTCGGGACAGGGGGCGCGTTTTGGCTACACCTTC.

The chain recombines TRBV2 with TRBJ1-1; the D is unclear. The V and J ends lost 6 bases and 5 bases respectively, with 19 bases between them. The V gene's germline CDR1 is SNHLY and CDR2 FYNNEI. This CDR3 has 15 residues. The CDR3 loop reads CASSESLGGATEAFF. DNA of the CDR3: TGTGCCAGCAGCGAATCATTGGGAGGTGCGACTGAAGCTTTCTTT.

The sample holds one count of this clone. J is TRBJ2-3 and V is TRBV5-5; the D gene is possibly TRBD2 (6 bases). V gave up 5 bases and J gave up 3 bases, with 19 bases separating them. Per germline, CDR1 SGHKS and CDR2 YYEKEE (reference sequence). The CDR3 runs to 16 residues. CDR3 amino acids: CASSDDWRGGTDTQYF. The CDR3 DNA reads TGTGCCAGCAGTGATGACTGGCGGGGTGGGACAGATACGCAGTATTTT.

The chain uses TRBV9 and TRBJ2-5; TRBD2 is a possible D gene (6 bases). This CDR3 contains 15 residues. Germline assignment: CDR1 SGDLS and CDR2 YYNGEE. Trimming pared 3 bases from V and 1 base from J, leaving 13 bases between. For the CDR3, the DNA is TGTGCCAGCAGCGCCCGACTAGGCCTCCAAGAGACCCAGTACTTC. As protein: CASSARLGLQETQYF. Variable domain in full (rest from reference TRBV9 and TRBJ2-5): DSGVTQTPKHLITATGQRVTLRCSPRSGDLSVYWYQQSLDQGLQFLIQYYNGEERAKGNILERFSAQQFPDLHSELNLSSLELGDSALYFCASSARLGLQETQYFGPGTRLLVL.

This chain uses TRBV5-6 with TRBJ2-1; tentatively, D is TRBD1 (6 bases). V was trimmed by 3 bases and J by 9 bases, leaving 13 bases between them. The CDR3 is made up of 13 amino acids. Germline V gives CDR1 SGHDT, CDR2 YYEEEE. The DNA for the CDR3 is TGTGCCAGCAGCTGGAACTCCAGGGGTGAGCAGTTCTTC. It encodes CASSWNSRGEQFF. Variable domain in full (rest from reference TRBV5-6 and TRBJ2-1): DAGVTQSPTHLIKTRGQQVTLRCSPKSGHDTVSWYQQALGQGPQFIFQYYEEEERQRGNFPDRFSGHQFPNYSSELNVNALLLGDSALYLCASSWNSRGEQFFGPGTRLTVL.

This chain links TRBV4-2 with TRBJ2-3, with 8 bases identical to TRBD2. Germline assignment: CDR1 LGHNA and CDR2 YNFKEQ. After removal of 6 bases from V and 0 bases from J, the junction contained 5 bases not matched to a gene. This CDR3 has 15 amino acids. This CDR3 is CASSRTSGSTDTQYF. CDR3 in DNA: TGTGCCAGCAGTCGCACTAGCGGTAGCACAGATACGCAGTATTTT.

The V and J genes are TRBV6-5 and TRBJ1-5; possible D gene TRBD1, 5 bases. Deletions cut 6 bases from V and 4 bases from J, with 10 bases between. The CDR3 is 13 amino acids. The V gene's germline CDR1 is MNHEY and CDR2 SVGAGI. This CDR3 reads CASRAGSNQPQHF. CDR3 nucleotides: TGTGCCAGCAGGGCAGGGTCTAATCAGCCCCAGCATTTT.

This clone has just one count. The rearrangement joins TRBV7-6 to TRBJ2-7; 7 bases are a match to TRBD2. The J segment lost 4 bases and the V segment lost 1 base, leaving 10 bases of the junction unmatched. There are 16 residues in the CDR3. Per germline, CDR1 SGHVS and CDR2 FNYEAQ. This chain's CDR3 is CASSLGVGGDRYEQYF. In nucleotides, the CDR3 is TGTGCCAGCAGCTTAGGAGTGGGAGGGGATAGGTACGAGCAGTACTTC.

V and J are TRBV27 and TRBJ1-1; 9 nucleotides agree with TRBD1. The CDR3 has 15 amino acids. V gave up 4 bases and J gave up 0 bases; unmatched junction bases: 3. Germline CDR1 and CDR2: MNHEY and SMNVEV (reference sequence). CDR3 in amino acids: CASSWTGAMNTEAFF. CDR3 in DNA: TGTGCCAGCAGTTGGACAGGGGCCATGAACACTGAAGCTTTCTTT.

The V gene is TRBV11-1, the J gene TRBJ2-1; 10 nucleotides match TRBD2. The ends lost 5 bases at V and 5 bases at J; junction bases unmatched: 6. This CDR3 is built from 15 residues. CDR1 and CDR2 from the germline V gene are SGHAT and FQDESV (reference sequence). The CDR3 loop is CASSVFLAGDNEQFF. DNA of the CDR3: TGTGCCAGCAGCGTGTTCCTAGCGGGGGACAATGAGCAGTTCTTC.

This clone was found once. The chain couples TRBV27 to TRBJ2-5; 14 positions match TRBD2. This CDR3 comprises 17 residues. The V gene's germline CDR1 is MNHEY and CDR2 SMNVEV (reference sequence). Trimming took 3 bases from V and 4 from J; bases not matched to a gene: 7. The CDR3 spells CASSFQTSGGAGETQYF. DNA for the CDR3: TGTGCCAGCAGTTTCCAGACTAGCGGGGGGGCCGGAGAGACCCAGTACTTC.

In this sample, this clone turned up a few times. The rearrangement links TRBV6-4 to TRBJ1-1, with TRBD1 matching over 8 bases. The germline V gene has CDR1 MRHNA and CDR2 SNTAGT. Losses at the gene ends were 3 bases for V and 10 bases for J; bases not matched to a gene: 10. The CDR3 is 14 amino acids. The CDR3 DNA reads as TGTGCCAGCAGTGAGGACAGGGAAAGATCGGTAGCTTTCTTT. This encodes CASSEDRERSVAFF.

The chain combines TRBV15 with TRBJ1-4, with a possible D match to TRBD1 (6 bases). CDR3 length: 14 residues. Trimming cost V 5 bases and J 8 bases, with 15 bases left between them. CDR1 is LNHNV and CDR2 is YYDKDF in the germline V gene (reference sequence). The CDR3 region is CATSPDTQGEKLFF. As DNA, the CDR3 is TGTGCCACCAGCCCCGACACACAGGGAGAAAAACTGTTTTTT.

The J gene is TRBJ1-1, the V gene TRBV2, with D unclear. The CDR3 contains 12 residues. CDR1 and CDR2 from the germline V gene are SNHLY and FYNNEI. The V end lost 8 bases, the J end lost 0 bases, and 7 bases lay between the germline ends. In DNA form, the CDR3 reads TGTGCCAGCGTGTATTTGAACACTGAAGCTTTCTTT. Its translation is CASVYLNTEAFF. Variable domain in full (rest from reference TRBV2 and TRBJ1-1): EPEVTQTPSHQVTQMGQEVILRCVPISNHLYFYWYRQILGQKVEFLVSFYNNEISEKSEIFDDQFSVERPDGSNFTLKIRSTKLEDSAMYFCASVYLNTEAFFGQGTRLTVV.

The chain recombines TRBV5-1 with TRBJ1-1; TRBD1 matches 9 bases. This CDR3 region has 18 residues. Germline V CDR1 and CDR2: SGHRS, YFSETQ. The V and J ends lost 2 bases and 4 bases, in that order; junction bases with no gene match: 15. As DNA, the CDR3 is TGCGCCAGCAGCTTTGGGTCTCGGACAGGGGAAAGGGGCACTGAAGCTTTCTTT. Translating it yields CASSFGSRTGERGTEAFF.

This clone has a single count. The chain links TRBV6-5 to TRBJ1-1, with a weak D call TRBD1 (6 bases). The CDR3 covers 12 residues. Germline lookup yields CDR1 MNHEY and CDR2 SVGAGI. V was pared by 6 bases and J by 7 bases, with 12 bases between. The CDR3 DNA is TGTGCCAGCAGCCTAGGGACAAATGAAGCTTTCTTT. Protein sequence: CASSLGTNEAFF.

The J gene is TRBJ2-7, the V gene TRBV5-7; 8 nucleotides agree with TRBD1. TRBV5-7 is placed among ORFs of uncertain function. This CDR3 comprises 18 residues. With 3 bases clipped from V and 7 bases from J, the junction kept 21 bases outside the gene matches. In DNA, the CDR3 is TGTGCCAGCAGCTACCGGGACAGGAATACCCTAGTGAAAGAAGAGCAGTACTTC. This encodes CASSYRDRNTLVKEEQYF.

The genes are TRBV9 and TRBJ2-2; 10 bases match TRBD2. The germline V gene has CDR1 SGDLS and CDR2 YYNGEE. There are 14 residues in the CDR3. With V trimmed by 3 bases and J by 7 bases, 3 bases remained unmatched. CDR3 in amino acids: CASSAGTSDGELFF. In DNA form, the CDR3 reads TGTGCCAGCAGCGCCGGGACTAGCGACGGGGAGCTGTTTTTT.

The rearrangement uses TRBV27 and TRBJ1-3; 7 nucleotides line up with TRBD1. V shed 6 bases and J 1 base; nucleotides not matched to a gene: 9. CDR3 size: 16 residues. The germline CDR1 and CDR2 sequences are MNHEY and SMNVEV (reference sequence). CDR3 region: CASSRRQGLSGNTIYF. The CDR3, as DNA: TGTGCCAGCAGCCGTCGACAGGGCCTTTCTGGAAACACCATATATTTT.

The V gene is TRBV28, the J gene TRBJ2-7; 7 bases match TRBD1. V was clipped by 6 bases and J by 1 base; unmatched bases: 12. The CDR3 consists of 16 residues. Germline CDR1 reads MDHEN; CDR2 reads SYDVKM. The CDR3, as DNA: TGTGCCAGCAGCTCGGCCGGGACAGATTATTCCTACGAGCAGTACTTC. Protein product: CASSSAGTDYSYEQYF.

The chain uses TRBV11-3 and TRBJ2-1; D is perhaps TRBD2 (6 bases). With 5 bases removed from V and 10 bases from J, the gap between germline ends came to 12 bases. This CDR3 is 12 amino acids long. CDR1 and CDR2 from the germline V gene are SGHNT and YENEEA. The DNA of the CDR3 is TGTGCCAGCAGCCCCGAAGGAGGGGAGCAGTTCTTC. Translated: CASSPEGGEQFF.

This clone was recorded a few times. CDR3 in DNA: TGCGCCAGCAGCTTATCGACAGGGATCTATGGCTACACCTTC. Amino acid sequence: CASSLSTGIYGYTF. The chain combines TRBV5-1 with TRBJ1-2, with 7 bases that match TRBD1. This CDR3 contains 14 residues. J was trimmed by 4 bases and V by 2 bases; bases with no gene match: 5. CDR1 is SGHRS, CDR2 YFSETQ, per germline.